Below, 28 T cell receptor beta chains from the same sample are listed, as sequenced in a study of Ad26.COV2.S vaccination and SARS-CoV-2 variants. Clones were read by immunoSEQ multiplex PCR, and TCRdb kept only the in-frame ones, dropping some. The table has 350,000 to 450,000 clones, 92% seen once; the top ten hold about 3.9%. The source material was peripheral blood, sampled after recovery from COVID-19. The receptors shown here come from a human donor who had recovered from COVID-19.

The gene calls are TRBV7-9 and TRBJ1-1, with a tentative D call TRBD1 (6 bases). The CDR3 is 13 residues long. With 7 bases removed from V and 1 base from J, the gap between germline ends came to 10 bases. Germline V gene sequence: CDR1 SEHNR, CDR2 FQNEAQ (reference sequence). This CDR3 reads CASKGDTNTEAFF. In nucleotides, the CDR3 is TGTGCCAGCAAAGGGGACACGAACACTGAAGCTTTCTTT.

The CDR3 reads CASTQGRGAGTEAFF. The CDR3 DNA reads TGTGCCAGCACCCAAGGCAGGGGAGCAGGCACTGAAGCTTTCTTT. The chain joins TRBV27 to TRBJ1-1, with TRBD1 as a possible D gene (6 bases). The CDR3 extends over 15 amino acids. Germline CDR1 and CDR2: MNHEY and SMNVEV (reference sequence). Trimming removed 7 bases at V and 4 bases at J, with 19 bases between.

The chain employs TRBV9 and TRBJ1-6; D is possibly TRBD1 (6 bases). The V gene's germline CDR1 is SGDLS and CDR2 YYNGEE. Trimming cost V 0 bases and J 5 bases, with 15 bases left between them. The CDR3 loop spans 17 amino acids. In DNA, the CDR3 is TGTGCCAGCAGCGTAGAATTGCGGGACACCAATAATTCACCCCTCCACTTT. Residues: CASSVELRDTNNSPLHF.

CDR3 amino acids: CASSFTSEEHPSVEQFF. Written as DNA, the CDR3 is TGCGCCAGCAGCTTTACTAGCGAAGAACATCCTTCGGTTGAGCAGTTCTTC. The chain combines TRBV5-1 with TRBJ2-1, with TRBD2 identical over 7 bases. Trimming removed 2 bases from V and 9 bases from J; junction bases left unmatched: 17. CDR3 length equals 17 residues. Per the germline V gene, CDR1 is SGHRS and CDR2 is YFSETQ.

The chain joins TRBV19 to TRBJ1-1, with D possibly matching TRBD1 (6 bases). CDR1 LNHDA and CDR2 SQIVND come from the germline V gene (reference sequence). CDR3 length equals 14 residues. V was shortened by 7 bases and J by 4 bases, with 16 bases between the two germline ends. CDR3 residues: CASNAQGRSTEAFF. CDR3 sequence (DNA): TGTGCCAGTAATGCACAGGGCCGAAGCACTGAAGCTTTCTTT.

This clone was recorded a few times. J is TRBJ1-6 and V is TRBV10-3, with D unclear. The V gene lost 11 bases and the J gene lost 6 bases, with 20 bases spanning the gap. The CDR3 has 15 amino acids. CDR1 ENHRY and CDR2 SYGVKD come from the germline V gene. The chain's CDR3 is CASQGGIESNSPLHF. CDR3 DNA: TGTGCCTCCCAAGGAGGGATTGAGAGTAATTCACCCCTCCACTTT.

The CDR3, as DNA: TGTGCCAGCAGCGTAGACCCACTAGCGGGGGGGCCCGATGAGCAGTTCTTC. The encoded protein is CASSVDPLAGGPDEQFF. The chain links TRBV9 to TRBJ2-1, with 13 bases aligning to TRBD2. The CDR3 is made up of 17 amino acids. V gave up 0 bases and J gave up 8 bases; unmatched junction bases: 8. Germline CDR1 SGDLS, CDR2 YYNGEE. The variable domain in full, completed from reference TRBV9 and TRBJ2-1, reads DSGVTQTPKHLITATGQRVTLRCSPRSGDLSVYWYQQSLDQGLQFLIQYYNGEERAKGNILERFSAQQFPDLHSELNLSSLELGDSALYFCASSVDPLAGGPDEQFFGPGTRLTVL.

V usage is TRBV3-1 (or the pseudogene TRBV3-2) and J usage is TRBJ2-1; D might be TRBD1 (6 bases). Trimming removed 0 bases at V and 9 bases at J, with 9 bases between. The CDR3 loop spans 13 amino acids. Germline values: CDR1 LGHDT, CDR2 YNNKEL (reference sequence). The CDR3 DNA sequence: TGTGCCAGCAGCCAAGAGAGAGGGGGTGAGCAGTTCTTC. The encoded protein is CASSQERGGEQFF.

This clone was found once. This CDR3 reads CASSLERRVPITGELFF. The CDR3 coding sequence is TGTGCCAGCAGCTTGGAGAGGCGGGTGCCCATCACCGGGGAGCTGTTTTTT. V is TRBV5-5 and J is TRBJ2-2, with TRBD2 as a possible D gene (5 bases). Trimming cost V 0 bases and J 4 bases, with 16 bases left between them. From germline, CDR1 is SGHKS and CDR2 YYEKEE (reference sequence). The CDR3 totals 17 residues.

The chain links TRBV7-3 to TRBJ1-1; maybe TRBD1 (5 bases). CDR3 length equals 18 residues. V lost 2 bases to trimming and J lost 0 bases, with 19 bases between them. Germline lookup yields CDR1 SGHTA and CDR2 FQGTGA. The CDR3 DNA reads TGTGCCAGCAGCTTATGGGGACCACTGGACGGGTTGAACACTGAAGCTTTCTTT. Its translation is CASSLWGPLDGLNTEAFF.

The V call is TRBV18, the J call TRBJ2-7; 9 bases fit TRBD1. Germline V gives CDR1 KGHSH, CDR2 LQKENI. The CDR3 has 18 residues. Germline trimming cut 4 bases from V and 6 bases from J; bases unmatched to any gene: 19. The CDR3 protein is CASSLLTISGTGRGEQYF. CDR3 DNA: TGTGCCAGCTCACTACTGACTATTTCCGGGACAGGGAGAGGCGAGCAGTACTTC.

The chain links TRBV19 to TRBJ2-7; the D gene is possibly TRBD2 (6 bases). CDR3 length: 11 residues. The V end was cut by 7 bases, the J end by 4 bases, with 8 bases between. Germline V gives CDR1 LNHDA, CDR2 SQIVND (reference sequence). The CDR3 bases are TGTGCCAGTACCGGAGGGTACGAGCAGTACTTC. Amino acid sequence: CASTGGYEQYF.

The chain carries TRBV5-1 and TRBJ2-7; 8 bases line up with TRBD1. Germline V CDR1 and CDR2: SGHRS, YFSETQ. J gave up 5 bases and V 1 base, and 14 bases lay outside the gene matches. This CDR3 comprises 17 residues. The CDR3 protein is CASSLLGPGGVGDEQYF. The CDR3 DNA reads as TGCGCCAGCAGCTTGCTCGGACCAGGGGGCGTCGGAGACGAGCAGTACTTC.

V gene TRBV3-1 (or the pseudogene TRBV3-2) combines with J gene TRBJ2-1; TRBD2 is a possible D gene (6 bases). The CDR3 runs to 15 residues. CDR1 is LGHDT and CDR2 is YNNKEL in the germline V gene (reference sequence). V lost 1 base, J lost 4 bases, and 11 bases lay in between. The CDR3 coding sequence is TGTGCCAGCAGCCAAGCGGGGGAAGCATACAATGAGCAGTTCTTC. Its protein product is CASSQAGEAYNEQFF.

CDR3 coding DNA: TGCGCCAGCAGCTTGACAGGGGGTGAGGCTCAGCCCCAGCATTTT. Amino acid sequence: CASSLTGGEAQPQHF. The J gene is TRBJ1-5, the V gene TRBV5-1, with TRBD1 identical over 8 bases. Trimming at V came to 1 base and at J to 6 bases, leaving 6 bases not matched to a gene. The length of the CDR3 is 15 residues. CDR1 and CDR2 from the germline V gene are SGHRS and YFSETQ. The variable domain in full, completed from reference TRBV5-1 and TRBJ1-5, reads KAGVTQTPRYLIKTRGQQVTLSCSPISGHRSVSWYQQTPGQGLQFLFEYFSETQRNKGNFPGRFSGRQFSNSRSEMNVSTLELGDSALYLCASSLTGGEAQPQHFGDGTRLSIL.

The V gene is TRBV6-5, the J gene TRBJ1-2; D remains ambiguous. This CDR3 has 13 amino acids. Looked up from germline, CDR1 is MNHEY and CDR2 is SVGAGI. The V gene lost 2 bases and the J gene lost 2 bases, with 6 bases spanning the gap. CDR3 region: CASSYDSNYGYTF. The CDR3 DNA follows: TGTGCCAGCAGTTACGATTCGAACTATGGCTACACCTTC.

The chain joins TRBV6-5 to TRBJ1-1; 7 nucleotides agree with TRBD1. Unmatched junction bases numbered 6, after V lost 7 bases and J lost 7 bases. Germline V gene lookup returns CDR1 MNHEY and CDR2 SVGAGI. The CDR3 length is 12 residues. The CDR3 DNA reads TGTGCCAGCATCCGGGGGGACAGTGAAGCTTTCTTT. The encoded protein is CASIRGDSEAFF.

This chain links TRBV19 with TRBJ1-4, with a possible D match to TRBD1 (5 bases). The CDR3 totals 14 residues. Germline V gene sequence: CDR1 LNHDA, CDR2 SQIVND (reference sequence). Trimming removed 3 bases at V and 3 bases at J, with 8 bases between. The CDR3: CASSMGPANEKLFF. CDR3 DNA: TGTGCCAGTAGTATGGGGCCAGCTAATGAAAAACTGTTTTTT.

The chain couples TRBV25-1 to TRBJ2-1; TRBD2 agrees at 7 bases. V gave up 6 bases and J gave up 5 bases; unmatched junction bases: 13. This CDR3 comprises 16 residues. CDR1 and CDR2 from the germline V gene are MGHDK and SYGVNS. CDR3 region: CASRTAHRGDDNEQFF. CDR3 in DNA: TGTGCCAGCAGGACCGCCCACCGGGGGGATGACAATGAGCAGTTCTTC.

This clone was counted once. The chain has TRBV10-3 and TRBJ1-1; 8 bases match TRBD1. Germline V gene data show CDR1 as ENHRY and CDR2 as SYGVKD. V gave up 6 bases and J gave up 2 bases; unmatched junction bases: 5. This CDR3 comprises 14 residues. The CDR3 DNA reads TGTGCCATCAGGTCCACAGGGGGAAACACTGAAGCTTTCTTT. Its translation: CAIRSTGGNTEAFF.

The V and J genes are TRBV6-5 and TRBJ1-1, with D tentatively TRBD1 (5 bases). V was pared by 5 bases and J by 10 bases, with 17 bases between. Germline lookup yields CDR1 MNHEY and CDR2 SVGAGI. The CDR3 is 13 residues long. CDR3 region: CASSKQGIGGAFF. The CDR3 DNA sequence: TGTGCCAGCAGTAAGCAGGGCATTGGTGGAGCTTTCTTT.

The rearrangement links TRBV3-1 (or the pseudogene TRBV3-2) to TRBJ1-2; D call uncertain. CDR3 size: 13 residues. The germline gives CDR1 LGHDT, CDR2 YNNKEL (reference sequence). V was trimmed by 0 bases and J by 5 bases, leaving 7 bases between them. The CDR3 region is CASSQDKRYGYTF. CDR3 DNA sequence: TGTGCCAGCAGCCAAGATAAGAGGTATGGCTACACCTTC.

The V gene is TRBV5-4, the J gene TRBJ2-1; maybe TRBD1 (6 bases). V was trimmed by 0 bases and J by 8 bases, leaving 9 bases between them. CDR3 length: 13 residues. Looked up from germline, CDR1 is SGHNT and CDR2 is YYREEE (reference sequence). Here the CDR3 DNA reads TGTGCCAGCAGCTTGGACAGGGAGCATGAGCAGTTCTTC. This sequence encodes CASSLDREHEQFF.

The chain is built from TRBV10-3 and TRBJ2-2, with TRBD1 as a possible D gene (5 bases). V shed 7 bases and J shed 9 bases, with 15 bases lying between them. The germline V gene encodes CDR1 ENHRY and CDR2 SYGVKD. CDR3 length equals 13 residues. CDR3 nucleotides: TGTGCCATCACTGACAGCCTCCACCGGGAGCTGTTTTTT. This gives the protein CAITDSLHRELFF.

This rearrangement joins TRBV28 to TRBJ2-7; 8 bases agree with TRBD1. Germline CDR1 reads MDHEN; CDR2 reads SYDVKM. CDR3 length: 16 amino acids. Unmatched junction bases numbered 13, after V lost 2 bases and J lost 7 bases. CDR3 DNA sequence: TGTGCCAGCAGTTTAATTGGAGGCAGGGGGCTTGGTGAGCAGTACTTC. Translated: CASSLIGGRGLGEQYF.

The V gene is TRBV12-3 or TRBV12-4, the J gene TRBJ1-6, with a weak D call TRBD1 (5 bases). Trimming cost V 6 bases and J 6 bases, with 9 bases left between them. The CDR3 runs to 13 residues. CDR3 sequence (DNA): TGTGCCAGCAGAGACAGCACTAATTCACCCCTCCACTTT. It specifies CASRDSTNSPLHF.

The chain recombines TRBV10-3 with TRBJ1-1; tentative D call: TRBD1 (5 bases). Per germline, CDR1 ENHRY and CDR2 SYGVKD. V was pared by 3 bases and J by 8 bases, with 10 bases between. This CDR3 region has 12 residues. The CDR3 bases are TGTGCCATCAGTGAAAACCGGGGCGAAGCTTTCTTT. Its translation: CAISENRGEAFF.

V gene TRBV6-5 combines with J gene TRBJ2-7; TRBD2 is a possible D gene (5 bases). The CDR3 runs to 15 residues. V was cut by 5 bases and J by 3 bases, with 17 bases left in between. Germline CDR1 reads MNHEY; CDR2 reads SVGAGI. CDR3 sequence reads: CASSRGPRLGYEQYF. CDR3 DNA: TGTGCCAGCAGTCGCGGGCCTCGTCTAGGCTACGAGCAGTACTTC.